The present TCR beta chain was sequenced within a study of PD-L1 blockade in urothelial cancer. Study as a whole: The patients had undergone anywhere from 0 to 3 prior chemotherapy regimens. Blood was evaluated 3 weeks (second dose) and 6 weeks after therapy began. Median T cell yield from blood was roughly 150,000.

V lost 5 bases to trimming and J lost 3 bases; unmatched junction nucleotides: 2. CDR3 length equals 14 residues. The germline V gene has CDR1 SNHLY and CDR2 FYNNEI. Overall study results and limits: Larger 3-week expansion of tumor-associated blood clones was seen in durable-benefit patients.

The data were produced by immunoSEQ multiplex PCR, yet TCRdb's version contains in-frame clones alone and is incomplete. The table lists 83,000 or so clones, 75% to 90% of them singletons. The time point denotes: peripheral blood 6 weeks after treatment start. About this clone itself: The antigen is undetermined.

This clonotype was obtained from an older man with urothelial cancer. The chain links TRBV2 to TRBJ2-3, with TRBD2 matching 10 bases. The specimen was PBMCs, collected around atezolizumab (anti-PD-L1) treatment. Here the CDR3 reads CASSSGGGTDTQYF. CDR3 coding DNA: TGTGCCAGCAGTAGCGGGGGGGGAACAGATACGCAGTATTTT. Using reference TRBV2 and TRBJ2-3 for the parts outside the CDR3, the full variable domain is EPEVTQTPSHQVTQMGQEVILRCVPISNHLYFYWYRQILGQKVEFLVSFYNNEISEKSEIFDDQFSVERPDGSNFTLKIRSTKLEDSAMYFCASSSGGGTDTQYFGPGTRLTVL.